This TCR beta chain was profiled in a study of human T cells and chemical hapten exposure. Turning to the study itself: Weekly diphenylcyclopropenone doses were given to patients' scalps across the approximately 23-week study.

As originally analysed: Sampled TCR counts reached a median of 95,638 per sample, with values ranging from about 23,224 to 690,600. Using its own MiXCR run on the RACE reads, TCRdb lists one record per CDR3 protein. For this entry, the V and J calls and clone size follow TCRdb and not the study's own pipeline. The data show 35,000 to 45,000 distinct CDR3 sequences, 8% to 9.5% seen once. The time point: patch test 2, 6 weeks after DPC sensitization. Stated treatment: therapeutic diphenylcyclopropenone sensitization with weekly scalp DPC. Participating donors were patients with alopecia, aged 18 to 70 years, considered appropriate candidates for DPC. Total RNA was isolated from whole blood that had not been fractionated. This clonotype was seen many times. Germline CDR1 DFQATT, CDR2 SNEGSKA (reference sequence). V lost 0 bases to trimming and J lost 2 bases, with 11 bases between them. This CDR3 has 15 amino acids.

The receptor's source is a woman aged 40 to 55 with alopecia areata. Some clones in this sample may be carry-over from other donors' samples. The sequencing here drew on whole blood, taken in connection with sensitization to the hapten diphenylcyclopropenone (DPC). The chain joins TRBV20-1 to TRBJ1-5; maybe TRBD1 (5 bases). The CDR3 DNA follows: TGCAGTGCTAGAGATCCGCTAGGGGGCAATCAGCCCCAGCATTTT. Translating gives CSARDPLGGNQPQHF.